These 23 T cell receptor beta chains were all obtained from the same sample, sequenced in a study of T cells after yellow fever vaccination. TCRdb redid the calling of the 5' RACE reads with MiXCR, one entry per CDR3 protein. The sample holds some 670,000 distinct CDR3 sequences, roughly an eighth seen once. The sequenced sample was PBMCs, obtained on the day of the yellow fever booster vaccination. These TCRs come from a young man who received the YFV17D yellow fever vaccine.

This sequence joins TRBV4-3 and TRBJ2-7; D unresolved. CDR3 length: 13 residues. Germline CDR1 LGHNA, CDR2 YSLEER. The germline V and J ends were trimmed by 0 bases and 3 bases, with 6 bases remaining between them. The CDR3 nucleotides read TGCGCCAGCAGCCAAGATTTTCTCTACGAGCAGTACTTC. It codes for CASSQDFLYEQYF.

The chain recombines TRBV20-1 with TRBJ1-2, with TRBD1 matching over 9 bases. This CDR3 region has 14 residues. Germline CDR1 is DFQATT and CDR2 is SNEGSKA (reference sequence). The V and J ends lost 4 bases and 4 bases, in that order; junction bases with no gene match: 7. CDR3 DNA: TGCAGTGCTAATACAGGGGGCTCGAGCTATGGCTACACCTTC. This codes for CSANTGGSSYGYTF.

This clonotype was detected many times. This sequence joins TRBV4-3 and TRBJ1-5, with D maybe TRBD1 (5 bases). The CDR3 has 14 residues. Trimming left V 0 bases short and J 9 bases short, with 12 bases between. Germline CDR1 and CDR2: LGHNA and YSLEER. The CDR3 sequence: CASSQDTGSRPQHF. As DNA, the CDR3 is TGCGCCAGCAGCCAAGACACAGGCTCCAGGCCCCAGCATTTT.

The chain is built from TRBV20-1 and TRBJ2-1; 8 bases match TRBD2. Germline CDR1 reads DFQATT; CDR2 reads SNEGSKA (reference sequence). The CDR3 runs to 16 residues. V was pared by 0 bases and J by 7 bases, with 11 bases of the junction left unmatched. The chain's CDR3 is CSARDYRREAGNEQFF. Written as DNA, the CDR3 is TGCAGTGCTAGAGATTACCGGCGGGAGGCGGGGAATGAGCAGTTCTTC.

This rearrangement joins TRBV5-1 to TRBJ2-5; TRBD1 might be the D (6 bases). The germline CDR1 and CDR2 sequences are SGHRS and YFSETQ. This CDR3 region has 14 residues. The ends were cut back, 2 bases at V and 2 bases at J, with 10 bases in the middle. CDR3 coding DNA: TGCGCCAGCAGCTTCTGGACAGCTCAAGAGACCCAGTACTTC. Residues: CASSFWTAQETQYF.

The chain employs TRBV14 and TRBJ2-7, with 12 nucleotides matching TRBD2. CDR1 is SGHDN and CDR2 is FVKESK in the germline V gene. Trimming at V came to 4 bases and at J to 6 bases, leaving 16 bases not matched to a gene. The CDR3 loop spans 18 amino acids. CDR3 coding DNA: TGTGCCAGCAGCCCCTGGCCGGCTAGCGGGAGGGCCCCGCTCGAGCAGTACTTC. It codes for CASSPWPASGRAPLEQYF.

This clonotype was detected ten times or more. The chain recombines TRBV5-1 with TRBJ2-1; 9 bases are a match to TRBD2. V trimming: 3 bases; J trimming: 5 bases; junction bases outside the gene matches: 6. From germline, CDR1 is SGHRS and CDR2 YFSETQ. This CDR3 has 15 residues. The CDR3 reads CASSSLAGTNNEQFF. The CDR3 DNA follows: TGCGCCAGCAGCTCCCTAGCGGGAACTAACAATGAGCAGTTCTTC.

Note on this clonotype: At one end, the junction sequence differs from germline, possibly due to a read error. The CDR3 DNA reads as TGTGCCAGCAGACAAGCCGGGAGGGGTGCCGGCGGGGAGCTGTTTTTT. Translated: CASRQAGRGAGGELFF. The V and J genes are TRBV3-1 and TRBJ2-2, with 8 nucleotides matching TRBD2. CDR3 length: 16 amino acids. Germline CDR1 reads LGHDT; CDR2 reads YNNKEL (reference sequence). The full variable domain, its missing parts supplied by reference TRBV3-1 and TRBJ2-2, is DTAVSQTPKYLVTQMGNDKSIKCEQNLGHDTMYWYKQDSKKFLKIMFSYNNKELIINETVPNRFSPKSPDKAHLNLHINSLELGDSAVYFCASRQAGRGAGGELFFGEGSRLTVL.

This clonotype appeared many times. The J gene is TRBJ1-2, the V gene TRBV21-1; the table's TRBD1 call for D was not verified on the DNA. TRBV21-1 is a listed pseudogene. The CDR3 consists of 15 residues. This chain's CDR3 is CASSPGRGVGYGYTF. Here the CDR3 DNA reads TGTGCCAGCAGCCCCGGCCGGGGGGTTGGCTATGGCTACACCTTC.

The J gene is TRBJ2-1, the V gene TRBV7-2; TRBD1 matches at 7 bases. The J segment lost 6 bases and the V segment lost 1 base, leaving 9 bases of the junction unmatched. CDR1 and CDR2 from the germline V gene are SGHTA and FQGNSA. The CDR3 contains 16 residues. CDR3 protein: CASSLGPDRRFNEQFF. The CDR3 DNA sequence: TGTGCCAGCAGCTTAGGACCGGACAGGAGGTTCAATGAGCAGTTCTTC. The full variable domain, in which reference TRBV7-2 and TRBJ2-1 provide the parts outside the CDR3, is GAGVSQSPSNKVTEKGKDVELRCDPISGHTALYWYRQSLGQGLEFLIYFQGNSAPDKSGLPSDRFSAERTGGSVSTLTIQRTQQEDSAVYLCASSLGPDRRFNEQFFGPGTRLTVL.

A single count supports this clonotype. The CDR3 DNA reads as TGCAGCGTTTTATTCCCTAACAATGAGCAGTTCTTC. This sequence encodes CSVLFPNNEQFF. The chain uses TRBV29-1 and TRBJ2-1, with D uncertain. The V end lost 5 bases, the J end lost 5 bases, and 10 bases lay between the germline ends. The CDR3 consists of 12 residues. Germline V CDR1 and CDR2: SQVTM, ANQGSEA.

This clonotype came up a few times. The CDR3 here is CASSLAAGGSVTGELFF. CDR3 in DNA: TGTGCCAGCAGCTTAGCTGCGGGAGGCTCGGTCACCGGGGAGCTGTTTTTT. The genes are TRBV7-8 and TRBJ2-2; 8 bases map to TRBD2. Per the germline V gene, CDR1 is SGHVS and CDR2 is FQNEAQ. This CDR3 contains 17 residues. J was trimmed by 4 bases and V by 0 bases; bases with no gene match: 7.

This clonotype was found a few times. CDR3 bases: TGTGCCAGCAGCTTAGAATGGATAGCGGGAAGTTATGAGCAGTTCTTC. Its translation: CASSLEWIAGSYEQFF. J is TRBJ2-1 and V is TRBV11-2, with 8 bases that match TRBD2. J gave up 8 bases and V 0 bases, and 9 bases lay outside the gene matches. CDR1 and CDR2 from the germline V gene are SGHAT and FQNNGV. CDR3 size: 16 residues.

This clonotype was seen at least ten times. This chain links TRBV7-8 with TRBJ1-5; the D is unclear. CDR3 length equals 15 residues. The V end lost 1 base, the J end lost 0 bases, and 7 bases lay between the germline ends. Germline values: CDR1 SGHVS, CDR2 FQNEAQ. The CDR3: CASSLDGNSNQPQHF. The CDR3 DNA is TGTGCCAGCAGCTTAGACGGCAATAGCAATCAGCCCCAGCATTTT.

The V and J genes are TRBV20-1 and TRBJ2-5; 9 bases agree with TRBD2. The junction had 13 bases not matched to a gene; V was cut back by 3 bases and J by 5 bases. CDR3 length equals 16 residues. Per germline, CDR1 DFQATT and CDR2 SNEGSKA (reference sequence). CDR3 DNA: TGCAGTGCTAGGGGGGGAGCGGGAGGCGTAAGGGAGACCCAGTACTTC. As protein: CSARGGAGGVRETQYF.

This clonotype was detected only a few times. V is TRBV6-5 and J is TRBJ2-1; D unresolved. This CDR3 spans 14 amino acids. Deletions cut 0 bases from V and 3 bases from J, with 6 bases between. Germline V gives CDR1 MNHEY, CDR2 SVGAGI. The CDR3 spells CASSYSPGYNEQFF. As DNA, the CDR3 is TGTGCCAGCAGTTACTCCCCGGGCTACAATGAGCAGTTCTTC.

The CDR3 region is CASSLSGDSPLHF. The CDR3 nucleotides read TGTGCCAGCAGTTTATCTGGAGATTCACCCCTCCACTTT. V usage is TRBV27 and J usage is TRBJ1-6; D is unresolved. Trimming cost V 0 bases and J 8 bases, with 5 bases left between them. CDR1 is MNHEY, CDR2 SMNVEV, per germline (reference sequence). This CDR3 contains 13 residues.

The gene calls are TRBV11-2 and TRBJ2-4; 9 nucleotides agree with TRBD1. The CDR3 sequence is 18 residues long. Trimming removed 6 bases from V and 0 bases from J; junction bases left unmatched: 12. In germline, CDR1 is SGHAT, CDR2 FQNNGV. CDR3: CASRSGTGMASAKNIQYF. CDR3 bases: TGTGCCAGCAGATCCGGGACAGGGATGGCCTCAGCCAAAAACATTCAGTACTTC.

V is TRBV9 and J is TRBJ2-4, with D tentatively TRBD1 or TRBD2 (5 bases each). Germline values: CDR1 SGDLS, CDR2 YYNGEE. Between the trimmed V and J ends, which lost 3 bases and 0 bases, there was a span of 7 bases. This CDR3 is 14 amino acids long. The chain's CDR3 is CASSAGTAKNIQYF. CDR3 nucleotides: TGTGCCAGCAGCGCCGGGACAGCCAAAAACATTCAGTACTTC.

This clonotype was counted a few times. CDR3 sequence (DNA): TGTGCCAGCAGTTTAAGTTGGGCGGACTCCTACAATGAGCAGTTCTTC. The encoded protein is CASSLSWADSYNEQFF. This chain connects TRBV27 to TRBJ2-1; no definite D call. The CDR3 consists of 16 residues. Germline V lookup: CDR1 MNHEY, CDR2 SMNVEV (reference sequence). The V and J ends lost 2 bases and 0 bases respectively, with 11 bases between them.

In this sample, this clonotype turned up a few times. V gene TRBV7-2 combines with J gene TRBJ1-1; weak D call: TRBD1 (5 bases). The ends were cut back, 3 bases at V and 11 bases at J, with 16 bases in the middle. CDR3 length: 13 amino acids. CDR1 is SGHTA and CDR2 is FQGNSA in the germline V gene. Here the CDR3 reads CASSLNSGTPAFF. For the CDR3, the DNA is TGTGCCAGCAGCTTGAACTCGGGGACCCCCGCTTTCTTT.

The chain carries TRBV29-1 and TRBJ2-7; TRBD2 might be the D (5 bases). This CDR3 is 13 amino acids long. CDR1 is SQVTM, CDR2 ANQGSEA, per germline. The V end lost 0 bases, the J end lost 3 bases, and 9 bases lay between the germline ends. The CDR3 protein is CSVEDRSGYEQYF. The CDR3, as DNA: TGCAGCGTTGAAGATCGGAGCGGCTACGAGCAGTACTTC.

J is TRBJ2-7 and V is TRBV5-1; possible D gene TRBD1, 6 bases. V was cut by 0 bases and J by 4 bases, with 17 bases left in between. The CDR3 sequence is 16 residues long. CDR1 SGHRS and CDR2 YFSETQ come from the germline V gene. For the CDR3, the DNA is TGCGCCAGCAGCTTGGCCCCCACCGGACAGACTTACGAGCAGTACTTC. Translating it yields CASSLAPTGQTYEQYF.